The next 19 T cell receptor beta chains were all read from a single sample in a study of CD8+CD57+ T cells in acquired aplastic anemia. Whoever was chosen for sequencing had shown CD8+CD57+ cell expansion by flow cytometry. TCR beta VDJ and CDR3 were profiled, and genomic DNA was the template. TCRdb passed the reads through MiXCR, listing each CDR3 protein once. The sample carries about 170,000 distinct CDR3 sequences, less than 60% recorded once. Sequencing was carried out using sorted CD4+, CD8+, or CD8+CD57+ T cells (not recorded which) from PBMCs. The receptors shown here come from a human donor with aplastic anemia.

This clonotype was seen repeatedly, ten times or more. The chain's CDR3 is CASSVNEQYF. DNA of the CDR3: TGTGCCAGCAGTGTAAACGAGCAGTACTTC. The chain couples TRBV6-1 to TRBJ2-7; D is uncertain. The CDR3 loop spans 10 amino acids. Trimming left V 4 bases short and J 5 bases short, with 3 bases between. Germline loops: CDR1 MNHNS, CDR2 SASEGT.

This clonotype has just one count. Possible read error: a much larger clone is one base away. The limits of the CDR3 on the DNA are not certain, so only TCRdb's listed CDR3 is given. This rearrangement joins TRBV5-1 to TRBJ2-1; the tabulated D call, TRBD2, remains unverified against the DNA. The CDR3 comprises 15 residues, both ends counted. The germline CDR1 and CDR2 sequences are SGHRS and YFSETQ. The CDR3 sequence: CASSWRVAGGNERFF.

In this sample, this clonotype turned up many times. The chain has TRBV10-2 and TRBJ2-1; 7 bases align to TRBD1. The length of the CDR3 is 14 residues. V lost 8 bases and J lost 1; bases outside the gene matches: 5. Germline CDR1 and CDR2: WSHSY and SAAADI. The CDR3 protein is CASVDRVSYNEQFF. The DNA for the CDR3 is TGCGCCAGCGTCGACAGGGTTTCCTACAATGAGCAGTTCTTC.

V gene TRBV12-3 or TRBV12-4 combines with J gene TRBJ1-5; D not certain. V was pared by 4 bases and J by 9 bases, with 10 bases between. The CDR3 length is 12 residues. The CDR3, as DNA: TGTGCCAGCAGTTCCGTTCCGGCGCCCCAGCATTTT. This codes for CASSSVPAPQHF.

The rearrangement links TRBV24-1 to TRBJ1-4; D not certain. The CDR3 spans 13 residues. Trimming took off 7 bases at V and 7 bases at J, with 12 bases between the two ends. Germline V CDR1 and CDR2: KGHDR, SFDVKD. The CDR3: CATSGGPGEKLFF. DNA of the CDR3: TGTGCCACCAGCGGAGGGCCCGGTGAAAAACTGTTTTTT.

This clonotype was found once. Relative to the germline gene, one junction end is altered; a read error may explain this. This chain links TRBV5-1 with TRBJ2-1; 11 bases align to TRBD2. The CDR3 runs 15 residues. Germline-derived CDR1 and CDR2 are SGHRS and YFSETQ. The CDR3 is CTSSLIAGGRNEQFF. For the CDR3, the DNA is TGCACCAGCAGCTTGATAGCGGGGGGGCGCAATGAGCAGTTCTTC.

There are many counts of this clonotype. J is TRBJ1-4 and V is TRBV24-1, with D unclear. V was clipped by 1 base and J by 4 bases, with 9 bases between them. Germline CDR1 reads KGHDR; CDR2 reads SFDVKD. The CDR3 has 15 residues. Here the CDR3 reads CATSDFGQINEKLFF. The CDR3 nucleotides read TGTGCCACCAGTGATTTTGGGCAGATTAATGAAAAACTGTTTTTT.

With regard to this clonotype: It is likely a read error, because the conserved phenylalanine at the end of the CDR3 is missing. The chain combines TRBV20-1 with TRBJ2-7, with a weak D call TRBD2 (6 bases). V lost 5 bases and J lost 6, with 20 bases in between. The CDR3 runs 14 residues. Germline V lookup: CDR1 DFQATT, CDR2 SNEGSKA (reference sequence). The DNA for the CDR3 is TGCAGTGCTCTAGTAGGAAGCGGGCGGGGCGAGCAGTACCTC. It is translated as CSALVGSGRGEQYL.

The V gene is TRBV7-8, the J gene TRBJ1-4; no definite D call. This CDR3 contains 12 residues. Germline V gene data show CDR1 as SGHVS and CDR2 as FQNEAQ. The V end lost 3 bases, the J end lost 10 bases, and 9 bases lay between the germline ends. CDR3 amino acids: CASSLTVGKLFF. CDR3 nucleotide sequence: TGTGCCAGCAGCTTGACCGTGGGAAAACTGTTTTTT.

This sequence joins TRBV11-2 and TRBJ1-1; D is possibly TRBD1 (6 bases). Germline CDR1 SGHAT, CDR2 FQNNGV. Trimming took off 5 bases at V and 1 base at J, with 14 bases between the two ends. The CDR3 runs 15 residues. CDR3 bases: TGTGCCAGCAGCGAAGACAGGCTAAAGAACACTGAAGCTTTCTTT. Its translation is CASSEDRLKNTEAFF. Full variable domain (missing parts from reference TRBV11-2 and TRBJ1-1): EAGVAQSPRYKIIEKRQSVAFWCNPISGHATLYWYQQILGQGPKLLIQFQNNGVVDDSQLPKDRFSAERLKGVDSTLKIQPAKLEDSAVYLCASSEDRLKNTEAFFGQGTRLTVV.

Ten or more counts support this clonotype. V usage is TRBV28 and J usage is TRBJ2-5; D is unresolved. Germline V gene data show CDR1 as MDHEN and CDR2 as SYDVKM. This CDR3 has 12 amino acids. Trimming stripped 8 bases from V and 5 bases from J, with 12 bases between. The CDR3 DNA is TGTGCCAGCCAAGAGATCGGGGAGACCCAGTACTTC. Its protein is CASQEIGETQYF.

This clonotype was observed a few times. CDR3 in DNA: TGCAGTGCTAGAGATACCAGCCGCTTTCGCGAGCAGTACTTC. Translating it yields CSARDTSRFREQYF. V gene TRBV20-1 combines with J gene TRBJ2-7; D unclear. Germline CDR1 DFQATT, CDR2 SNEGSKA (reference sequence). V was pared by 0 bases and J by 6 bases, with 15 bases between. The CDR3 is 14 residues long.

V gene TRBV11-1 combines with J gene TRBJ2-7, with 9 bases that match TRBD1. This CDR3 contains 17 residues. V shed 4 bases, J shed 7 bases, and the junction held 17 bases outside the gene matches. The germline V gene has CDR1 SGHAT and CDR2 FQDESV (reference sequence). CDR3 sequence (DNA): TGTGCCAGCAGCTCCGAAGAAACCGACAGGGGGGGGAGGGAGCAGTACTTC. Encoded protein: CASSSEETDRGGREQYF. The full variable domain, its missing parts supplied by reference TRBV11-1 and TRBJ2-7, is EAEVAQSPRYKITEKSQAVAFWCDPISGHATLYWYRQILGQGPELLVQFQDESVVDDSQLPKDRFSAERLKGVDSTLKIQPAELGDSAMYLCASSSEETDRGGREQYFGPGTRLTVT.

The rearrangement links TRBV19 to TRBJ2-1, with TRBD1 matching 9 bases. V lost 4 bases to trimming and J lost 8 bases; unmatched junction nucleotides: 3. CDR3 size: 13 residues. Germline values: CDR1 LNHDA, CDR2 SQIVND (reference sequence). CDR3 DNA: TGTGCCAGTAGTAGACAGGGGGGCGATGAGCAGTTCTTC. Amino acid sequence: CASSRQGGDEQFF.

The chain is built from TRBV10-3 and TRBJ2-2; 14 bases line up with TRBD2. CDR3 length: 18 residues. The germline V gene encodes CDR1 ENHRY and CDR2 SYGVKD. Losses at the gene ends were 7 bases for V and 6 bases for J; bases not matched to a gene: 13. For the CDR3, the DNA is TGTGCCATCACGGACGGGACTAGCGGGGGAGGTAGAGCCGGGGAGCTGTTTTTT. This encodes CAITDGTSGGGRAGELFF.

The chain uses TRBV12-3 or TRBV12-4 and TRBJ1-5; 7 bases align to TRBD1. J was trimmed by 0 bases and V by 5 bases; bases with no gene match: 4. The CDR3 consists of 15 residues. The CDR3 nucleotides are TGTGCCAGCAGTACCGGGACAGTTAGCAATCAGCCCCAGCATTTT. Translated: CASSTGTVSNQPQHF.

This clonotype was detected a few times. The rearrangement joins TRBV5-5 to TRBJ2-3; a possible D gene is TRBD2 (7 bases). The CDR3 covers 15 residues. V was clipped by 2 bases and J by 4 bases, with 14 bases between them. The germline V gene has CDR1 SGHKS and CDR2 YYEKEE (reference sequence). CDR3 sequence reads: CASSFRGGGPDTQYF. As DNA, the CDR3 is TGTGCCAGCAGCTTTAGGGGGGGGGGCCCAGATACGCAGTATTTT.

With respect to this clonotype: Since a much larger clone is just one base distant, this may be a read error. CDR3 nucleotide sequence: TGTGCCAGCAGCTTGAATGGGACAGGGTGGGTCACCGGGGAGCTGTTTTTT. Translated, it gives CASSLNGTGWVTGELFF. The genes are TRBV5-4 and TRBJ2-2; the match to TRBD1 covers 9 bases. This CDR3 comprises 17 residues. Per germline, CDR1 SGHNT and CDR2 YYREEE (reference sequence). Trimming cost V 1 base and J 4 bases; bases outside gene matches: 8.

The CDR3 sequence: CAISARVVAGPNYGYTF. CDR3 nucleotides: TGTGCCATCAGTGCTAGAGTAGTAGCGGGGCCTAACTATGGCTACACCTTC. The gene calls are TRBV10-3 and TRBJ1-2; a weak D match, TRBD1 (5 bases). This CDR3 spans 17 amino acids. The germline gives CDR1 ENHRY, CDR2 SYGVKD. V lost 4 bases, J lost 0 bases, and 18 bases lay in between.